The rows below give T cell receptor beta chains drawn from one sample of a study of cytomegalovirus exposure and HLA in healthy donors. The repertoire was sequenced with immunoSEQ multiplex PCR; TCRdb's copy has only in-frame clones and lacks some. The repertoire has tens of thousands of clones, around 76% of them found once; the top ten carry 12%. Sequenced material: PBMCs. These receptors were obtained from a male donor in good health and CMV-seropositive. CDR3s include the opening cysteine and the closing phenylalanine or tryptophan. A D gene is named only where the DNA matches it firmly. Not every row has a clone size; where given, it reads once, few, many or a size class.

j_call | d_call | clone_size | v_call | cdr3_aa | cdr3_nt
TRBJ2-3 | TRBD1 | - | TRBV29-1 | CSVGAGGTTDTQYF | TGCAGCGTCGGGGCAGGGGGCACTACAGATACGCAGTATTTT
TRBJ2-3 | TRBD1 | - | TRBV11-1 | CASSLALGAGQGTDTQYF | TGTGCCAGCAGCTTAGCGCTTGGTGCGGGACAGGGTACAGATACGCAGTATTTT
TRBJ2-7 | - | - | TRBV21-1 | CASSKVGGVGEQYF | TGTGCCAGCAGCAAAGTGGGAGGGGTGGGTGAGCAGTACTTC
TRBJ2-3 | TRBD1 | - | TRBV30 | CAWSTGTGGTDTQYF | TGTGCCTGGAGTACCGGGACAGGGGGCACAGATACGCAGTATTTT
TRBJ2-5 | TRBD1 | - | TRBV5-3 | CARSWNRGHETQYF | TGTGCCAGAAGCTGGAACAGGGGGCACGAGACCCAGTACTTC
TRBJ1-3 | - | - | TRBV7-9 | CSSRNSVLGPGNTIYF | TGTTCCAGCAGAAACTCCGTGTTGGGGCCTGGAAACACCATATATTTT
TRBJ1-2 | TRBD1 | - | TRBV6-1 | CASSGQGLDYGYTF | TGTGCCAGCAGTGGACAGGGACTTGACTATGGCTACACCTTC
TRBJ1-2 | TRBD1 | - | TRBV27 | CASQGTGSGNYGYTF | TGTGCCAGCCAAGGGACAGGGTCGGGGAACTATGGCTACACCTTC
TRBJ2-7 | TRBD1 | - | TRBV2 | CAGRVTGREQYF | TGTGCCGGAAGGGTGACAGGGCGCGAGCAGTACTTC
TRBJ2-5 | - | - | TRBV15 | CATSRRDRQETQYF | TGTGCCACCAGCAGGCGGGACAGACAAGAGACCCAGTACTTC
TRBJ1-3 | - | once | TRBV11-2 | CASSSAGRAGNTIYF | TGTGCCAGCAGCTCAGCGGGCAGGGCTGGAAACACCATATATTTT
TRBJ1-2 | TRBD1 | - | TRBV7-8 | CASSLGRTGVNYGYTF | TGTGCCAGCAGCCTGGGTAGGACAGGGGTTAACTATGGCTACACCTTC
TRBJ2-3 | TRBD2 | - | TRBV7-9 | CASSLGLAGKDTQYF | TGTGCCAGCAGCTTAGGTTTAGCGGGGAAAGATACGCAGTATTTT
TRBJ1-5 | - | - | TRBV30 | CAWSVGGPANQPQHF | TGTGCCTGGAGTGTCGGGGGGCCGGCCAATCAGCCCCAGCATTTT
TRBJ2-3 | TRBD2 | - | TRBV7-8 | CASFAGGADTQYF | TGTGCCAGCTTCGCGGGAGGAGCAGATACGCAGTATTTT
TRBJ1-2 | - | - | TRBV30 | CAWSRAGRDYGYTF | TGTGCCTGGTCCAGGGCAGGGAGGGACTATGGCTACACCTTC
TRBJ2-5 | - | few | TRBV6-1 | CASRTHSTGKTQYF | TGTGCCAGCAGGACTCACTCCACTGGAAAGACCCAGTACTTC
TRBJ1-2 | TRBD1 | - | TRBV19 | CASSSLGQGKINYGYTF | TGTGCCAGTAGTAGCCTGGGACAGGGGAAAATTAACTATGGCTACACCTTC
TRBJ2-7 | - | - | TRBV18 | CASSTRSGGYEQYF | TGTGCCAGCTCGACCAGATCCGGGGGCTACGAGCAGTACTTC
TRBJ2-2 | TRBD1 | - | TRBV5-4 | CASSRDRENTGELFF | TGTGCCAGCAGCAGGGACAGGGAGAACACCGGGGAGCTGTTTTTT
TRBJ2-2 | TRBD1 | - | TRBV14 | CASSQERDRVNTGELFF | TGTGCCAGCAGCCAAGAACGGGACAGGGTAAACACCGGGGAGCTGTTTTTT
TRBJ2-5 | - | - | TRBV21-1 | CASSKEWSSAQETQYF | TGTGCCAGCAGCAAAGAATGGAGCAGCGCACAAGAGACCCAGTACTTC
TRBJ2-3 | - | - | TRBV15 | CATSRPPGDTQYF | TGTGCCACCAGCAGACCCCCGGGAGATACGCAGTATTTT
TRBJ2-3 | - | few | TRBV18 | CASSRQDTQYF | TGTGCCAGCTCACGTCAAGATACGCAGTATTTT
TRBJ2-1 | TRBD2 | - | TRBV5-4 | CASSEAGTSGFNEQFF | TGTGCCAGCAGCGAAGCCGGGACTAGCGGTTTTAATGAGCAGTTCTTC
TRBJ1-3 | - | - | TRBV19 | CASRRIGSSGNTIYF | TGTGCCAGTCGCCGTATTGGCAGCTCTGGAAACACCATATATTTT
TRBJ2-7 | - | - | TRBV27 | CASSLQLTGAYEQYF | TGTGCCAGCAGTCTTCAGTTGACAGGCGCCTACGAGCAGTACTTC
TRBJ2-3 | - | few | TRBV14 | CASRPGTSSTDTQYF | TGTGCCAGCAGACCCGGGACTTCTAGCACAGATACGCAGTATTTT
TRBJ1-6 | - | - | TRBV30 | CAWIWDMNSPLHF | TGTGCCTGGATATGGGACATGAATTCACCCCTCCACTTT
TRBJ2-7 | TRBD1 | once | TRBV7-8 | CASSLFRDRGCEQYF | TGTGCCAGCAGCTTATTTCGGGACAGGGGCTGCGAGCAGTACTTC
TRBJ2-2 | TRBD1 | - | TRBV29-1 | CSVEGQGAVGELFF | TGCAGCGTTGAAGGCCAGGGGGCCGTCGGGGAGCTGTTTTTT
TRBJ2-7 | TRBD1 | - | TRBV7-7 | CASSPGTVYEQYF | TGTGCCAGCAGCCCTGGGACAGTCTACGAGCAGTACTTC
TRBJ2-7 | TRBD1 | - | TRBV5-3 | CARSLPLTGDYEQYF | TGTGCCAGAAGCTTGCCCCTGACAGGGGACTACGAGCAGTACTTC
TRBJ2-7 | TRBD1 | - | TRBV7-9 | CASSSRDRGDEQYF | TGTGCCAGCAGCTCCCGGGACAGGGGAGACGAGCAGTACTTC
TRBJ2-2 | TRBD2 | - | TRBV7-3 | CASSLQARTSGGRTGELFF | TGTGCCAGCAGCTTACAGGCTCGGACTAGCGGGGGTCGGACCGGGGAGCTGTTTTTT
TRBJ2-1 | TRBD2 | - | TRBV7-9 | CASSEWAGVNNEQFF | TGTGCCAGCAGCGAGTGGGCGGGGGTTAACAATGAGCAGTTCTTC
TRBJ1-5 | - | - | TRBV4-1 | CASSQVGQGFDQPQHF | TGCGCCAGCAGCCAAGTCGGGCAGGGGTTCGATCAGCCCCAGCATTTT
TRBJ2-3 | TRBD1 | once | TRBV12-5 | CASGLRTGSTDTQYF | TGTGCTAGTGGTTTGAGGACAGGGAGCACAGATACGCAGTATTTT
TRBJ1-5 | - | few | TRBV5-1 | CASSLGGENQPQHF | TGCGCCAGCAGCTTAGGGGGGGAGAATCAGCCCCAGCATTTT
TRBJ2-7 | TRBD2 | - | TRBV6-6 | CASTPSGRYEQYF | TGTGCCAGCACCCCTAGCGGGAGATACGAGCAGTACTTC
TRBJ2-1 | TRBD2 | - | TRBV11-3 | CASSAGLAGGGHEQFF | TGTGCCAGCAGCGCCGGACTAGCGGGAGGCGGGCATGAGCAGTTCTTC
TRBJ2-7 | TRBD1 | - | TRBV27 | CASRLGQGSYEQYF | TGTGCCAGCAGATTGGGACAGGGAAGTTACGAGCAGTACTTC
TRBJ1-5 | - | - | TRBV12-5 | CASGGGQFHQPQHF | TGTGCTAGTGGCGGTGGACAGTTTCATCAGCCCCAGCATTTT
TRBJ2-7 | - | few | TRBV19 | CASGQSGTGGHEQYF | TGTGCCAGTGGTCAGTCGGGGACGGGGGGCCACGAGCAGTACTTC
TRBJ2-2 | - | few | TRBV6-1 | CASSERGAGTGELFF | TGTGCCAGCAGTGAACGGGGGGCGGGCACCGGGGAGCTGTTTTTT
TRBJ2-2 | TRBD1 | - | TRBV12-5 | CASGLDRVNTGELFF | TGTGCTAGTGGCCTCGACAGGGTCAACACCGGGGAGCTGTTTTTT
TRBJ2-7 | TRBD1 | - | TRBV11-1 | CASSLTGQAYEQYF | TGTGCCAGCAGCTTAACAGGACAGGCCTACGAGCAGTACTTC
TRBJ1-5 | - | - | TRBV30 | CAWDGQGIQPQHF | TGTGCCTGGGATGGGCAGGGGATACAGCCCCAGCATTTT
TRBJ2-5 | TRBD1 | - | TRBV4-2 | CASSQGQGARETQYF | TGTGCCAGCAGCCAAGGACAGGGGGCACGAGAGACCCAGTACTTC
TRBJ2-7 | TRBD2 | - | TRBV7-9 | CASSPTSGSSYEQYF | TGTGCCAGCAGCCCTACTAGCGGGAGCTCCTACGAGCAGTACTTC
TRBJ2-7 | - | - | TRBV7-4 | CASPGVEGPTYEQYF | TGTGCCAGCCCTGGAGTGGAGGGTCCTACTTACGAGCAGTACTTC
TRBJ1-6 | TRBD1 | - | TRBV5-4 | CASSSPGQSKRGSPLHF | TGTGCCAGCAGCTCTCCGGGACAGAGTAAGAGGGGTTCACCCCTCCACTTT
TRBJ2-7 | TRBD2 | - | TRBV27 | CASSYYSGSSYEQYF | TGTGCCAGCAGCTATTACAGCGGGAGCTCCTACGAGCAATACTTC
TRBJ1-5 | - | few | TRBV11-2 | CASSGHPNQPQHF | TGTGCCAGCAGTGGACATCCTAATCAGCCCCAGCATTTT
TRBJ2-2 | TRBD2 | - | TRBV11-2 | CASSRGLAGGRRTGELFF | TGTGCCAGCAGCAGGGGACTAGCGGGAGGGCGACGAACCGGGGAGCTGTTTTTT
TRBJ2-1 | TRBD2 | - | TRBV5-4 | CASSFVGLAGSNEQFF | TGTGCCAGCAGCTTTGTCGGACTAGCGGGATCGAATGAGCAGTTCTTC
TRBJ2-1 | TRBD2 | - | TRBV19 | CATLGAGGPNEQFF | TGTGCCACCCTGGGAGCGGGGGGGCCCAATGAGCAGTTCTTC
TRBJ1-2 | TRBD1 | - | TRBV18 | CASSVERTGGYGYTF | TGTGCCAGCTCAGTAGAACGGACAGGGGGATATGGCTACACCTTC
TRBJ2-3 | TRBD2 | - | TRBV9 | CASSVATWTSGGRDTQYF | TGTGCCAGCAGCGTAGCTACGTGGACTAGCGGGGGACGGGATACGCAGTATTTT